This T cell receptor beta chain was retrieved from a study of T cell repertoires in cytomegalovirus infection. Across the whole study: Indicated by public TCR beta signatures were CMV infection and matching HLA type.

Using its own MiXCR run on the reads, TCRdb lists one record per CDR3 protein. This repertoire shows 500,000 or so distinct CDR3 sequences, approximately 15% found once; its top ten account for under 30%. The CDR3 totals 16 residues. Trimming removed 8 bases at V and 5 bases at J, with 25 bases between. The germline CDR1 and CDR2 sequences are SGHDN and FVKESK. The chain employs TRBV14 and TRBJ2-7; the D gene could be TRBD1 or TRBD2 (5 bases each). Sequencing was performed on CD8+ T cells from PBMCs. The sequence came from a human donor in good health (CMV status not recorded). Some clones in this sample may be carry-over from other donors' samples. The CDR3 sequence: CASRSGAGAGVDEQYF. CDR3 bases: TGTGCCAGCCGATCTGGAGCCGGGGCCGGGGTGGACGAGCAGTACTTC.